Described below is a single T cell receptor (beta chain) sequence and its context. Generated by immunoSEQ multiplex PCR, the TCRdb table keeps only in-frame clones and is missing some. The sample includes approximately 250,000 clones, 84% of them seen just once. This entry belongs to a study of blood T cell repertoires in COVID-19. Looked up from germline, CDR1 is KGHSH and CDR2 is LQKENI. The CDR3 runs to 13 residues. Deletions cut 2 bases from V and 5 bases from J, with 9 bases between. The sequenced material came from peripheral blood. This receptor was identified in a human donor in a cohort sampled during active COVID-19. The rearrangement joins TRBV18 to TRBJ2-5; D unresolved. The CDR3 DNA reads as TGTGCCAGCTCACCAGGTTTTGAGGAGACCCAGTACTTC. Translating gives CASSPGFEETQYF.